This T cell receptor beta chain originates from a study of PD-1 blockade in classical Hodgkin lymphoma. Study-wide background: Every 2 weeks, patients got 3 mg/kg intravenous nivolumab. Notes on the study in general: Exclusion was applied to patients who started nivolumab under 1 year after ASCT. Before treatment, complete responders showed about the same diversity as newly diagnosed patients.

Clones were sequenced by immunoSEQ multiplex PCR, and TCRdb holds only the in-frame ones, with some missing. The sample has tens of thousands of clones, roughly 75% seen once; the top ten hold 22%. This CDR3 has 13 amino acids. The V end lost 4 bases, the J end lost 4 bases, and 8 bases lay between the germline ends. CDR1 is SGHDN, CDR2 FVKESK, per germline. A word on this clone: Its antigen is as yet unknown.

All trial patients relapsed after autologous stem cell transplantation. The sequenced sample was peripheral blood mononuclear cells (PBMCs), obtained before the second cycle of nivolumab. This TCR came from a human donor with classical Hodgkin lymphoma. This chain uses TRBV14 with TRBJ2-1; possibly TRBD2 for D (6 bases). The CDR3 loop is CASSPLAYNEQFF. Written as DNA, the CDR3 is TGTGCCAGCAGCCCGCTAGCGTACAATGAGCAGTTCTTC.